This section outlines one T cell receptor beta chain sequence together with its context. The antigen is unknown. TCRdb ran MiXCR on the 5' RACE reads and lists one entry per CDR3 protein. The table lists around 220,000 distinct CDR3 sequences, around 15% of them singletons. CDR1 is SGHRS, CDR2 YFSETQ, per germline. The CDR3 has 16 amino acids. Trimming cost V 2 bases and J 2 bases; bases outside gene matches: 9. This record comes from a study of identical twins. Study-wide results and limits: Out-of-frame alpha sequences common to twins were enriched for low generation probability. Models underestimated how often monozygotic twins shared out-of-frame TCR alpha. Abundant cord blood beta clonotypes carried fewer insertions; memory repertoires showed none. Zero-insertion analyses were open to partial confounding by invariant MAIT and iNKT cells.

This TCR was recovered from a woman aged 18-30 years in good health. The source material was memory (CD45RO+) T cells sorted from blood. The chain carries TRBV5-1 and TRBJ2-7; 8 nucleotides match TRBD2. The CDR3: CASSLGPAGVTYEQYF. The CDR3 region has the DNA TGCGCCAGCAGCTTAGGTCCAGCGGGAGTCACCTACGAGCAGTACTTC.